Following are 22 T cell receptor beta chains from one sample sequenced in a study of type 1 regulatory T cells (dated by TCRdb to the early 2020s). No antigens are known for them. For sequencing, an Illumina MiSeq was employed. In TCRdb, the public reads were trimmed at Q25 with fastp and aligned with MiXCR, with productive beta chains retained. All rows with the same CDR3 protein become a single entry with the most common DNA and genes. A total of roughly 67,000 distinct CDR3 sequences appear in this sample, approximately 64% of them only once. In total, the top ten clones hold 7.6% of the sample. Specimen: cultured T cells, either the whole culture or a sorted T cell fraction (not recorded which). What this sample's cell subset or site label stands for: Tr1-enriched cell product generated in vitro against host alloantigens. The receptors derive from a human donor in good health.

The chain employs TRBV4-1 and TRBJ1-5, with D maybe TRBD1 (5 bases). The V end was cut by 1 base, the J end by 3 bases, with 13 bases between. CDR3 length equals 16 residues. Per germline, CDR1 MGHRA and CDR2 YSYEKL. CDR3 in amino acids: CASSQGEVGLNQPQHF. The CDR3 DNA sequence: TGCGCCAGCAGCCAAGGCGAGGTGGGGCTCAATCAGCCCCAGCATTTT.

This clonotype ranks as medium-sized. The gene calls are TRBV5-1 and TRBJ1-5; the D is unclear. Germline V gene sequence: CDR1 SGHRS, CDR2 YFSETQ. The CDR3 has 14 amino acids. The germline V and J ends were trimmed by 4 bases and 2 bases, with 10 bases remaining between them. CDR3 sequence: CASSLDGGNQPQHF. The CDR3 DNA reads TGCGCCAGCAGCCTAGATGGTGGCAATCAGCCCCAGCATTTT. The entire variable domain, with the rest obtained from reference TRBV5-1 and TRBJ1-5, is as follows: KAGVTQTPRYLIKTRGQQVTLSCSPISGHRSVSWYQQTPGQGLQFLFEYFSETQRNKGNFPGRFSGRQFSNSRSEMNVSTLELGDSALYLCASSLDGGNQPQHFGDGTRLSIL.

This clonotype is a singleton in its sample. V is TRBV10-2 and J is TRBJ1-5, with D maybe TRBD1 (5 bases). CDR3 length equals 15 residues. V was shortened by 8 bases and J by 0 bases, with 14 bases between the two germline ends. Germline V gene lookup returns CDR1 WSHSY and CDR2 SAAADI. The chain's CDR3 is CASRSGGNSNQPQHF. The CDR3 bases are TGCGCCAGCCGATCGGGGGGAAATAGCAATCAGCCCCAGCATTTT.

The rearrangement uses TRBV6-5 and TRBJ1-5, with 9 bases identical to TRBD1. Losses at the gene ends were 6 bases for V and 7 bases for J; bases not matched to a gene: 7. The V gene's germline CDR1 is MNHEY and CDR2 SVGAGI. The CDR3 sequence is 14 residues long. The CDR3 protein is CASSSTGGRQPQHF. CDR3 bases: TGTGCCAGCAGCTCGACAGGGGGAAGGCAGCCCCAGCATTTT.

The V gene is TRBV6-6, the J gene TRBJ1-5; 8 nucleotides line up with TRBD1. This CDR3 spans 15 amino acids. The germline V gene encodes CDR1 MNHNY and CDR2 SVGAGI (reference sequence). V dropped 5 bases and J dropped 2; count of bases not matched to a gene: 5. CDR3 residues: CASSLQTGGNQPQHF. CDR3 DNA: TGTGCCAGCAGTCTCCAGACAGGGGGCAATCAGCCCCAGCATTTT.

This clonotype was counted once. The CDR3 DNA is TGCAGTTCGCCGGACAGATTAGCCAAAAACATTCAGTACTTC. Protein sequence: CSSPDRLAKNIQYF. This rearrangement joins TRBV20-1 to TRBJ2-4; the D gene is possibly TRBD1 (6 bases). The CDR3 sequence is 14 residues long. Trimming removed 8 bases from V and 0 bases from J, with 14 bases in between. In germline, CDR1 is DFQATT, CDR2 SNEGSKA (reference sequence).

This chain uses TRBV19 with TRBJ1-2; 7 bases line up with TRBD1. Per germline, CDR1 LNHDA and CDR2 SQIVND (reference sequence). Unmatched junction bases numbered 22, after V lost 7 bases and J lost 8 bases. The CDR3 is 17 amino acids. CDR3 sequence: CASTTRGDRDITLGYTF. CDR3 nucleotides: TGTGCCAGTACCACTAGAGGAGACAGGGACATAACTCTCGGCTACACCTTC.

CDR3 region: CASSQEMVQPQHF. In nucleotides, the CDR3 is TGCGCCAGCAGCCAAGAAATGGTTCAGCCCCAGCATTTT. The chain is built from TRBV4-3 and TRBJ1-5; D not certain. CDR1 is LGHNA and CDR2 is YSLEER in the germline V gene. There are 13 residues in the CDR3. Deletions cut 0 bases from V and 6 bases from J, with 6 bases between.

The chain uses TRBV12-3 or TRBV12-4 and TRBJ1-6, with D tentatively TRBD1 (6 bases). This CDR3 comprises 14 residues. Deletions cut 10 bases from V and 4 bases from J, with 14 bases between. DNA of the CDR3: TGTGCCACTCGGGGGCGGGGGTATAATTCACCCCTCCACTTT. Translating it yields CATRGRGYNSPLHF.

The chain carries TRBV7-2 and TRBJ2-3; possibly TRBD1 for D (6 bases). Germline CDR1 is SGHTA and CDR2 is FQGNSA. The CDR3 contains 15 residues. The ends were cut back, 1 base at V and 3 bases at J, with 11 bases in the middle. The CDR3 DNA reads TGTGCCAGCAGCTTAGGAGGGGACATAACAGATACGCAGTATTTT. Encoded protein: CASSLGGDITDTQYF.

The V gene is TRBV28, the J gene TRBJ2-2, with 10 bases lining up with TRBD2. The CDR3 runs to 15 residues. The V gene end was trimmed by 4 bases and the J gene end by 3 bases; junction bases not matched to a gene: 2. Looked up from germline, CDR1 is MDHEN and CDR2 is SYDVKM. CDR3 bases: TGTGCCAGCAGTTCACTAGCGGGACACACCGGGGAGCTGTTTTTT. The encoded protein is CASSSLAGHTGELFF.

This clonotype occurred a few times. This chain joins TRBV9 and TRBJ1-6; 9 bases map to TRBD1. The CDR3 runs to 15 residues. Trimming at V came to 2 bases and at J to 9 bases, leaving 6 bases not matched to a gene. Germline V gene data show CDR1 as SGDLS and CDR2 as YYNGEE. CDR3 DNA sequence: TGTGCCAGCAGCGTGACCGGGACAGGGACTTCACCCCTCCACTTT. Protein sequence: CASSVTGTGTSPLHF.

The chain combines TRBV4-1 with TRBJ2-1; 7 nucleotides line up with TRBD2. The CDR3 length is 16 residues. Trimming took 1 base from V and 9 from J; bases not matched to a gene: 12. Per germline, CDR1 MGHRA and CDR2 YSYEKL. CDR3 DNA sequence: TGCGCCAGCAGCCAAGTCGGGGAGGGTTTAGGGACTGAGCAGTTCTTC. It is translated as CASSQVGEGLGTEQFF.

This clonotype was observed a handful of times. The chain employs TRBV12-3 or TRBV12-4 and TRBJ2-7; the D is unclear. CDR3 length: 15 amino acids. The V gene lost 2 bases and the J gene lost 0 bases, with 11 bases spanning the gap. The CDR3 nucleotides are TGTGCCAGCAGTTTATCAAAACAGATCTCCTACGAGCAGTACTTC. This sequence encodes CASSLSKQISYEQYF.

The V gene is TRBV7-9, the J gene TRBJ1-6, with a tentative D call TRBD1 (5 bases). Germline-derived CDR1 and CDR2 are SEHNR and FQNEAQ (reference sequence). The CDR3 spans 15 residues. V was trimmed by 8 bases and J by 5 bases, leaving 16 bases between them. The CDR3 coding sequence is TGTGCCAGCTCAGAAGCAGGGATAGATAATTCACCCCTCCACTTT. Its protein product is CASSEAGIDNSPLHF.

The chain has TRBV7-8 and TRBJ2-3; D possibly corresponds to TRBD2 (6 bases). V was shortened by 5 bases and J by 9 bases, with 18 bases between the two germline ends. Germline assignment: CDR1 SGHVS and CDR2 FQNEAQ. The CDR3 extends over 14 amino acids. The chain's CDR3 is CASSAEGSLTTQYF. CDR3 DNA: TGTGCCAGCAGCGCGGAGGGGAGCCTCACGACGCAGTATTTT.

The chain links TRBV20-1 to TRBJ2-5; D is perhaps TRBD1 or TRBD2 (5 bases each). Germline values: CDR1 DFQATT, CDR2 SNEGSKA (reference sequence). Trimming removed 6 bases at V and 4 bases at J, with 15 bases between. There are 13 residues in the CDR3. CDR3 sequence reads: CSAPGTGGETQYF. CDR3 coding DNA: TGCAGTGCACCTGGGACCGGCGGAGAGACCCAGTACTTC.

The chain employs TRBV6-2 or TRBV6-3 and TRBJ1-2, with D tentatively TRBD1 (6 bases). Germline V gene lookup returns CDR1 MNHEY and CDR2 SVGEGT. The ends were cut back, 0 bases at V and 8 bases at J, with 19 bases in the middle. The CDR3 is 16 amino acids. CDR3 nucleotides: TGTGCCAGCAGTTACTCCATGGACCGGGACACGAAGGGCTACACCTTC. Translation: CASSYSMDRDTKGYTF.

The genes are TRBV20-1 and TRBJ1-5; no clear D gene. The CDR3 is made up of 15 amino acids. Trimming took 4 bases from V and 5 from J, leaving 18 bases between them. Germline V gene lookup returns CDR1 DFQATT and CDR2 SNEGSKA (reference sequence). CDR3 in DNA: TGCAGTGCTATTTCCCCAGTTGCCTCAGATCAGCCCCAGCATTTT. Translation gives CSAISPVASDQPQHF.

The chain employs TRBV6-6 and TRBJ2-5; 8 bases fit TRBD2. This CDR3 is built from 16 residues. Trimming at V came to 0 bases and at J to 3 bases, leaving 6 bases not matched to a gene. Germline V gene sequence: CDR1 MNHNY, CDR2 SVGAGI (reference sequence). CDR3 nucleotides: TGTGCCAGCAGTTACTCGATTAGCGGGACCGAAGAGACCCAGTACTTC. Amino acids: CASSYSISGTEETQYF.

The genes are TRBV27 and TRBJ2-7, with 7 bases that match TRBD1. Germline lookup yields CDR1 MNHEY and CDR2 SMNVEV (reference sequence). J gave up 7 bases and V 6 bases, and 12 bases lay outside the gene matches. The CDR3 spans 14 residues. The CDR3 loop is CASRGSDRVLEQYF. The CDR3 DNA sequence: TGTGCCAGCAGGGGCTCAGACAGGGTACTTGAGCAGTACTTC.

The genes are TRBV28 and TRBJ1-2; 9 nucleotides match TRBD1. V shed 5 bases and J 6 bases; nucleotides not matched to a gene: 10. The V gene's germline CDR1 is MDHEN and CDR2 SYDVKM. This CDR3 spans 15 amino acids. CDR3 residues: CASSPPFGQGHGYTF. CDR3 bases: TGTGCCAGCAGTCCCCCATTCGGACAGGGGCATGGCTACACCTTC.